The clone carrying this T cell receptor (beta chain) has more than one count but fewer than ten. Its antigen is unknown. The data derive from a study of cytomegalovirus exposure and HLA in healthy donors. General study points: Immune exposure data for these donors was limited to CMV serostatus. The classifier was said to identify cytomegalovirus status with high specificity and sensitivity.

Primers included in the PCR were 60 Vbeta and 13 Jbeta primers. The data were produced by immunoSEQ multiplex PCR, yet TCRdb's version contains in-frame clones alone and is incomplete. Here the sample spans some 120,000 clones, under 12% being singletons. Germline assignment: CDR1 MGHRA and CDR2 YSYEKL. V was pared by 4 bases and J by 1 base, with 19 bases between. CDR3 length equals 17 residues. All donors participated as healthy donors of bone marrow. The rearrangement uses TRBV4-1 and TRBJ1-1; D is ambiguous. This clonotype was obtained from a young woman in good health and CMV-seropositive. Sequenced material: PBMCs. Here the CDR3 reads CASSRLLSGIPNTEAFF. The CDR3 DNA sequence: TGCGCCAGCAGCCGACTCTTGTCCGGCATCCCGAACACTGAAGCTTTCTTT.